This entry is about one T cell receptor (beta chain). This sample was included in a study of blood T cell repertoires in COVID-19. In the study overall: The United States, Italy and Spain were the sources of the acute and convalescent COVID-19 samples. PBMCs, B-cell-depleted T cells, or T cells were the source of the cDNA or gDNA that made up the material.

The length of the CDR3 is 17 residues. Trimming cost V 1 base and J 2 bases, with 12 bases left between them. Germline CDR1 is MNHNS and CDR2 is SASEGT. Original analysis: Counts of nucleated cells, estimated from reference gene primer amplification, were obtained. Only in-frame clones appear in the TCRdb table, and some are missing; sequencing was by immunoSEQ multiplex PCR. V and J calls and clone size are those listed in that table; D and trimming were worked out from the DNA. Of about 260,000 clones in the sample, roughly 86% were seen once. The V and J genes are TRBV6-1 and TRBJ1-6; D is uncertain. Sequenced input: peripheral blood. This receptor was identified in a man between 40 and 49 years old with active or convalescent COVID-19. The chain's CDR3 is CASSEVTGVTYNSPLHF. The CDR3 DNA follows: TGTGCCAGCAGTGAAGTGACGGGAGTCACCTATAATTCACCCCTCCACTTT.